Included here is one TCR beta chain sequence, with context. The V and J ends lost 8 bases and 5 bases respectively, with 9 bases between them. The length of the CDR3 is 11 residues. Looked up from germline, CDR1 is MNHNS and CDR2 is SASEGT. The data derive from a study of cytomegalovirus exposure and HLA in healthy donors. The PCR had 60 Vbeta and 13 Jbeta primers. Here immunoSEQ multiplex PCR was the method, and the copy in TCRdb shows in-frame clones only, minus some. The sample lists a few hundred thousand clones; approximately 80% were seen once. The chain employs TRBV6-1 and TRBJ1-1; no firm D call. Sequencing input: PBMCs. This receptor was identified in a woman aged 60-75 years in good health and CMV-seropositive. As DNA, the CDR3 is TGTGCCAGCGCTAGTTGGACTGAAGCTTTCTTT. Translation gives CASASWTEAFF.